This entry features one T cell receptor beta chain sequence. The data originate from a study of blood T cell repertoires in COVID-19. Measured with immunoSEQ multiplex PCR; TCRdb has only the in-frame clones, and not every one. The data contain some 120,000 clones, about 86% of them singletons. This CDR3 is built from 16 residues. The germline CDR1 and CDR2 sequences are PRHDT and FYEKMQ (reference sequence). V trimming: 0 bases; J trimming: 1 base; junction bases outside the gene matches: 2. Sequenced: peripheral blood. V gene TRBV13 combines with J gene TRBJ2-5; TRBD2 matches at 10 bases. The source of this sequence is a man older than 75 with active or convalescent COVID-19. The CDR3 is CASSLGLAGAQETQYF. DNA for the CDR3: TGTGCCAGCAGCTTAGGGCTAGCGGGGGCCCAAGAGACCCAGTACTTC.